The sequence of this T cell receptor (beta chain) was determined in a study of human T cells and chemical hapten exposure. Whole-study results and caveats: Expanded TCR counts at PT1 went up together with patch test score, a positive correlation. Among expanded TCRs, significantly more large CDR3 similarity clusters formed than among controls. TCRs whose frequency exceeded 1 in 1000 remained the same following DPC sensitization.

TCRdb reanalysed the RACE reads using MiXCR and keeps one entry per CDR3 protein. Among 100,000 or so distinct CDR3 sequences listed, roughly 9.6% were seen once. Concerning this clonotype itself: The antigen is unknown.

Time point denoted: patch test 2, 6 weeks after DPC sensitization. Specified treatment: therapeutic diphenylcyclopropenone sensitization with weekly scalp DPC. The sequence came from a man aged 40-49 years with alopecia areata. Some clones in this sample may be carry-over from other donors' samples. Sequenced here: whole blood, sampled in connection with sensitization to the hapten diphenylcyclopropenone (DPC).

This CDR3 is CASENGGLAGADEQYF. Written as DNA, the CDR3 is TGTGCCAGCGAGAACGGGGGACTAGCGGGAGCGGACGAGCAGTACTTC. This chain uses TRBV6-2 or TRBV6-3 with TRBJ2-7, with TRBD2 identical over 14 bases. Germline assignment: CDR1 MNHEY and CDR2 SVGEGT. The CDR3 runs to 16 residues. The V and J ends lost 8 bases and 5 bases, in that order; junction bases with no gene match: 11.